Listed below are T cell receptor beta chains from one sample, sequenced in a study of blood T cell repertoires in COVID-19. The assay was immunoSEQ multiplex PCR, and TCRdb's table has in-frame clones only and misses some. The profile shows approximately 170,000 clones, about 81% of them singletons. Source material: PBMCs or T cells enriched from blood (not recorded which). The receptors come from a woman in her thirties who had recovered from COVID-19. Both conserved end residues are part of each CDR3. Each record gives: CDR3 DNA, CDR3 protein, V gene, clone size, D gene, J gene. A D gene is named only where the DNA matches it firmly. Some rows have no size entry. The others give once, few or many, or a class for an expanded clone.

TGTGCCAGCAGCCAACAAATACAGGGGGCGGGCTACACCTTC	CASSQQIQGAGYTF	TRBV14	NA	TRBD1	TRBJ1-2
TGTGCCAGCAGTGGGGCCGGGACTAAAAGCTCCTACAATGAGCAGTTCTTC	CASSGAGTKSSYNEQFF	TRBV28	NA	TRBD2	TRBJ2-1
TGTGCCAGCCAACTAACCGGGACACCCTTAACGCATTCACCCCTCCACTTT	CASQLTGTPLTHSPLHF	TRBV19	NA	NA	TRBJ1-6
TGTGCCAGCAGCTCGGGACTAGCGGGATCCTACGAGCAGTACTTC	CASSSGLAGSYEQYF	TRBV9	NA	TRBD2	TRBJ2-7
TGTGCCAGCTCATCAGGGTTAGGGGAGACCCAGTACTTC	CASSSGLGETQYF	TRBV18	NA	NA	TRBJ2-5
TGTGCCAGCAGCTTACCGGGGGACTCTCAGACCCAGTACTTC	CASSLPGDSQTQYF	TRBV11-2	NA	NA	TRBJ2-5
TGTGCCAGCAGTTCAATCCGGACAGGACCCCAGAACATTCAGTACTTC	CASSSIRTGPQNIQYF	TRBV6-5	NA	TRBD1	TRBJ2-4
TGTGCCAGCAGTGAACGGGGGGATCACAGGAACACCTTC	CASSERGDHRNTF	TRBV2	NA	NA	TRBJ1-2
TGCGCCAGCAGCCAAGATACGGGCGGGAGGGGATTCGATACGCAGTATTTT	CASSQDTGGRGFDTQYF	TRBV4-1	NA	TRBD2	TRBJ2-3
TGTGCCACCAGTGATCCCCAGGGGGGTGTTGAAAAACTGTTTTTT	CATSDPQGGVEKLFF	TRBV24-1	once	TRBD1	TRBJ1-4
TGTGCCAGCAGTTCCTGGACAGTGGACAATGAGCAGTTCTTC	CASSSWTVDNEQFF	TRBV27	NA	NA	TRBJ2-1
TGTGCCAGCAGCCAACTAGCGGGGGCCGGGGAGCTGTTTTTT	CASSQLAGAGELFF	TRBV3-1/TRBV3-2	few	TRBD2	TRBJ2-2
TGTGCTAGCAGCTCCCATGGACAGGGCCAAGAGACCCAGTACTTC	CASSSHGQGQETQYF	TRBV7-7	NA	TRBD1	TRBJ2-5
TGTGCCAGCAGCCTAGGACAGGGGATTCGGGATGGCTACACCTTC	CASSLGQGIRDGYTF	TRBV28	NA	TRBD1	TRBJ1-2
TGTGCCAGCAGCCAGCAGCGGACTAGCGGGAGCGATGAGCAGTTCTTC	CASSQQRTSGSDEQFF	TRBV3-1/TRBV3-2	NA	TRBD2	TRBJ2-1
TGCGCCAGCAGTGCCCTACGAGCGGGGCTCACCGGGGAGCTGTTTTTT	CASSALRAGLTGELFF	TRBV10-1	NA	TRBD2	TRBJ2-2
TGCGCCAGCAGCCCTATGGGTAGCGGGGGCCACAATGAGCAGTTCTTC	CASSPMGSGGHNEQFF	TRBV5-1	NA	TRBD2	TRBJ2-1
TGTGCCACCAGTGCACAGGGTATCTATGGCTACACCTTC	CATSAQGIYGYTF	TRBV24-1	NA	NA	TRBJ1-2
TGTGCCAGAAGCTCGAAGACTAGCACCACCTCAACAGATACGCAGTATTTT	CARSSKTSTTSTDTQYF	TRBV5-3	NA	TRBD2	TRBJ2-3
TGTGCCAGCGCCAAGGGACAGGGGACCTACGAGCAGTACTTC	CASAKGQGTYEQYF	TRBV28	NA	TRBD1	TRBJ2-7
TGTGCCAGCAGTCAGGACAGGGAGAATTCACCCCTCCACTTT	CASSQDRENSPLHF	TRBV2	NA	TRBD1	TRBJ1-6
TGTGCCAGCAGTTTATTGGGGGGGAGGAATCAGCCCCAGCATTTT	CASSLLGGRNQPQHF	TRBV27	NA	NA	TRBJ1-5
TGTGCCAGCTCACCATCCGCAGGCGAAAACACTGAAGCTTTCTTT	CASSPSAGENTEAFF	TRBV18	NA	NA	TRBJ1-1
TGTGCCAGCAGCCCCGGACAGGGAAACACTGAAGCTTTCTTT	CASSPGQGNTEAFF	TRBV2	NA	TRBD1	TRBJ1-1
TGTGCCAGCTCACCAGCGACTTCGGCAGATACGCAGTATTTT	CASSPATSADTQYF	TRBV18	NA	NA	TRBJ2-3
TGTGCCACCAGCAGACGAACCGGGACTAGCGGGCCCGGAACAGATACGCAGTATTTT	CATSRRTGTSGPGTDTQYF	TRBV15	NA	TRBD2	TRBJ2-3
TGTGCCAGCAGACAAGCAGGGACAGGGGACGATGGCTACACCTTC	CASRQAGTGDDGYTF	TRBV6-5	NA	TRBD1	TRBJ1-2
TGTGCCAGCAGTGGAAGATCAGGGTGGAGCACTGAAGCTTTCTTT	CASSGRSGWSTEAFF	TRBV2	NA	NA	TRBJ1-1
TGTGCCAGCAGTGAGGACATGAACACTGAAGCTTTCTTT	CASSEDMNTEAFF	TRBV2	NA	NA	TRBJ1-1
TGTGCCAGCAGCTCCTCCGGGACAGGGTTGAACACTGAAGCTTTCTTT	CASSSSGTGLNTEAFF	TRBV7-9	NA	TRBD1	TRBJ1-1
TGCGCCAGCAGCTTGGAAGGCGGGACCTCTGGAAACACCATATATTTT	CASSLEGGTSGNTIYF	TRBV5-1	once	NA	TRBJ1-3
TGCAGCGTTGGTGGCAGTCCCCTCTCTGGGGCCAACGTCCTGACTTTC	CSVGGSPLSGANVLTF	TRBV29-1	NA	NA	TRBJ2-6
TGTGCCAGCAGTGACGGGAGGGGCTACACCTTC	CASSDGRGYTF	TRBV6-4	NA	NA	TRBJ1-2
TGTGCCAGCAGCTCCCGGACAGGAGCTGGAAACACCATATATTTT	CASSSRTGAGNTIYF	TRBV11-2	once	TRBD1	TRBJ1-3
TGCGCCAGCAGTGACCCTGGGACAGGGGCTTCTTATAGCAATCAGCCCCAGCATTTT	CASSDPGTGASYSNQPQHF	TRBV10-1	NA	TRBD1	TRBJ1-5
TGTGCCAGCAGCTCTGTGAGCGGGAAACTCTGGTACGAGCAGTACTTC	CASSSVSGKLWYEQYF	TRBV7-9	once	TRBD2	TRBJ2-7
TGTGCCAGCAGCCACGGGACTAGCGGTCACAATGAGCAGTTCTTC	CASSHGTSGHNEQFF	TRBV3-1/TRBV3-2	NA	TRBD2	TRBJ2-1
TGTGCCAGCATCCATTGGGACAACAACTATGGCTACACCTTC	CASIHWDNNYGYTF	TRBV2	NA	NA	TRBJ1-2
TGTGCCAGCAGCTTGGGGGGGGTCAGTGAGACCCAGTACTTC	CASSLGGVSETQYF	TRBV11-3	NA	TRBD2	TRBJ2-5
TGTGCCAGCAGGATTGGCGGACTGGGACAGGGATACGAGCAGTACTTC	CASRIGGLGQGYEQYF	TRBV2	NA	TRBD1	TRBJ2-7
TGTGCTAGTGGTATACAGGGGGCCACTGAAGCTTTCTTT	CASGIQGATEAFF	TRBV12-5	NA	TRBD1	TRBJ1-1
TGCGCCAGGAGGGGACCAGCGGGGGACAATGAGCAGTTCTTC	CARRGPAGDNEQFF	TRBV10-2	NA	TRBD2	TRBJ2-1
TGTGCCAGCAAGCAGGGAGCGGGAGGGAGAGAGACCCAGTACTTC	CASKQGAGGRETQYF	TRBV9	NA	TRBD2	TRBJ2-5
TGTGCCAGCAGCTTAGGACGGACAGGGAATAGCAATCAGCCCCAGCATTTT	CASSLGRTGNSNQPQHF	TRBV7-9	NA	TRBD1	TRBJ1-5
TGTGCCAGCAGCTTTGAGGGACTAGCGGGAGAGACCCAGTACTTC	CASSFEGLAGETQYF	TRBV7-3	NA	TRBD2	TRBJ2-5
TGTGCCAGCAGTTTAGGAGGGGGCCGTAGCAATCAGCCCCAGCATTTT	CASSLGGGRSNQPQHF	TRBV28	NA	TRBD1	TRBJ1-5
TGTGCCACCGACAGGGGAAGGGCTGGAAACACCATATATTTT	CATDRGRAGNTIYF	TRBV28	NA	TRBD1	TRBJ1-3
TGTGCCAGCAGCTTAAACCCTAGCGGGCCCAGATACGAGCAGTACTTC	CASSLNPSGPRYEQYF	TRBV7-2	few	TRBD2	TRBJ2-7
TGTGCCAGCAGTTTATATGGGGACACCAGCTCCTACGAGCAGTACTTC	CASSLYGDTSSYEQYF	TRBV28	NA	NA	TRBJ2-7
TGTGCCAGCCGGCGGGGGCACGGGGAGACCCAGTACTTC	CASRRGHGETQYF	TRBV6-5	NA	NA	TRBJ2-5
TGTGCCAGCAGTACCCAGGGAGGGCGGGTCACTGAAGCTTTCTTT	CASSTQGGRVTEAFF	TRBV28	NA	NA	TRBJ1-1
TGTGCCAGCAGCTTAAGGTCAGGCGCCTTCCTCTCTGGAAACACCATATATTTT	CASSLRSGAFLSGNTIYF	TRBV7-9	once	NA	TRBJ1-3